This T cell receptor (beta chain) was captured by sequencing in a study of CD8 T cells in Susac syndrome. Study-level results: The study conceded that its TCR sequencing and HLA analysis involved relatively few individuals.

Random hexamers served to reverse transcribe about 0.5 to 1 ug RNA. Coverage of TCR beta CDR3 amplification by immunoSEQ multiplex PCR extended to 54 Vbeta and 13 Jbeta. Each CDR3 protein gets one entry after TCRdb re-called the immunoSEQ multiplex PCR reads with MiXCR. The sample has 250,000 or so distinct CDR3 sequences, around 93% seen once; the top ten hold around 0.072%. Notes on this clonotype: Its antigen is still unknown.

TCR beta was sequenced from blood CD8+ and CD4+ T cells. The multiple sclerosis controls were treatment-naive patients affected by stable or active relapsing-remitting disease. This CDR3 has 14 residues. Trimming took off 6 bases at V and 4 bases at J, with 13 bases between the two ends. This sequence was found in a human donor with multiple sclerosis. The chain has TRBV12-3 or TRBV12-4 and TRBJ1-5; D remains unclear. Sequencing used CD4+ T cells from PBMCs. The CDR3 sequence: CASSRASKNQPQHF. The CDR3 nucleotides read TGTGCCAGCAGCCGGGCCTCTAAGAATCAGCCCCAGCATTTT.